Listed below are T cell receptor beta chains from one sample, sequenced in a study of T cell responses to AZD1222 COVID-19 vaccine. TCRdb's copy holds only in-frame clones and misses some; the assay was immunoSEQ multiplex PCR. The data hold around 83,000 clones, with 90% observed a single time. The material sequenced was peripheral blood, taken 28 days after the second AZD1222 dose. Receptors were obtained from an adult who received the AZD1222 COVID-19 vaccine. CDR3s include the opening cysteine and the closing phenylalanine or tryptophan. Fields, in order: CDR3 protein, CDR3 DNA, V gene, clone size, J gene, D gene. The D gene is left open where the match is weak. Clone sizes are given selectively: once, few, many, or a class where the clone is expanded.

CDR3: CASSVAQDVGQSTLHF
DNA: TGTGCCAGCAGCGTAGCTCAGGACGTGGGGCAGTCCACCCTCCACTTT
V: TRBV9
size: -
J: TRBJ1-6
D: -

CDR3: CASSEGGLAGDTQYF
DNA: TGTGCCAGCAGCGAAGGGGGACTAGCAGGAGATACGCAGTATTTT
V: TRBV5-4
size: -
J: TRBJ2-3
D: TRBD2

CDR3: CASSQGLVVDTQYF
DNA: TGTGCCAGCAGCCAGGGACTAGTTGTAGATACGCAGTATTTT
V: TRBV7-2
size: -
J: TRBJ2-3
D: TRBD2

CDR3: CASSQRGTARWTGELFF
DNA: TGTGCCAGCAGCCAGAGAGGGACCGCCCGTTGGACCGGGGAGCTGTTTTTT
V: TRBV7-2
size: -
J: TRBJ2-2
D: -

CDR3: CASSFEGLGDYGYTF
DNA: TGTGCCAGCAGCTTTGAGGGACTAGGTGACTATGGCTACACCTTC
V: TRBV7-2
size: -
J: TRBJ1-2
D: -

CDR3: CASSRRAPRVDTEAFF
DNA: TGTGCCAGCAGCCGAAGGGCGCCCAGAGTGGACACTGAAGCTTTCTTT
V: TRBV3-1/TRBV3-2
size: -
J: TRBJ1-1
D: -

CDR3: CASSARDIGGSRYNEQFF
DNA: TGTGCCAGCAGCGCCAGAGACATTGGGGGGTCCCGGTACAATGAGCAGTTCTTC
V: TRBV9
size: -
J: TRBJ2-1
D: -

CDR3: CASSVYGEETQYF
DNA: TGTGCCAGCAGCGTATACGGGGAAGAGACCCAGTACTTC
V: TRBV9
size: once
J: TRBJ2-5
D: -

CDR3: CASSIEPPGSSGNTIYF
DNA: TGTGCCAGTAGTATAGAACCTCCGGGATCCTCTGGAAACACCATATATTTT
V: TRBV19
size: -
J: TRBJ1-3
D: -

CDR3: CASSSYREIQPQHF
DNA: TGTGCCAGCAGCTCTTACAGGGAGATTCAGCCCCAGCATTTT
V: TRBV5-5
size: -
J: TRBJ1-5
D: -

CDR3: CASSHRGYGYGYTF
DNA: TGTGCCAGCAGCCACCGGGGATATGGCTATGGCTACACCTTC
V: TRBV3-1/TRBV3-2
size: -
J: TRBJ1-2
D: -

CDR3: CATSGRPGGTDTQYF
DNA: TGTGCCACCAGTGGCAGGCCAGGGGGCACAGATACGCAGTATTTT
V: TRBV24-1
size: -
J: TRBJ2-3
D: -

CDR3: CASSQELGYQPQHF
DNA: TGCGCCAGCAGCCAAGAATTGGGCTATCAGCCCCAGCATTTT
V: TRBV4-1
size: -
J: TRBJ1-5
D: -

CDR3: CASSLARENSPLHF
DNA: TGCGCCAGCAGCTTGGCTCGGGAGAATTCACCCCTCCACTTT
V: TRBV5-1
size: -
J: TRBJ1-6
D: -

CDR3: CATSRRGALNTEAFF
DNA: TGTGCCACCAGCAGACGAGGGGCCCTGAACACTGAAGCTTTCTTT
V: TRBV15
size: -
J: TRBJ1-1
D: -

CDR3: CASSQAGQGGNQPQHF
DNA: TGTGCCAGCAGCCAGGCGGGACAGGGTGGCAATCAGCCCCAGCATTTT
V: TRBV4-2
size: -
J: TRBJ1-5
D: TRBD1

CDR3: CASCDGQSSYNEQFF
DNA: TGTGCCAGCTGCGATGGGCAGAGCTCCTACAATGAGCAGTTCTTC
V: TRBV2
size: -
J: TRBJ2-1
D: -

CDR3: CASSYSRTAGNTIYF
DNA: TGTGCCAGCAGTTACTCTAGGACCGCAGGAAACACCATATATTTT
V: TRBV6-5
size: -
J: TRBJ1-3
D: -

CDR3: CASSRGLSDRFSEKLFF
DNA: TGTGCCAGCAGCCGAGGACTGTCGGACAGGTTCTCTGAAAAACTGTTTTTT
V: TRBV4-2
size: -
J: TRBJ1-4
D: TRBD1

CDR3: CASSASRDRGRIYGYTF
DNA: TGTGCCAGCAGCGCGTCCCGGGACAGGGGGCGCATCTATGGCTACACCTTC
V: TRBV7-6
size: -
J: TRBJ1-2
D: TRBD1

CDR3: CASSYVGNYGYTF
DNA: TGTGCCAGCAGTTACGTGGGTAACTATGGCTACACCTTC
V: TRBV6-6
size: -
J: TRBJ1-2
D: -

CDR3: CAIANTASVDEQYF
DNA: TGTGCCATAGCGAACACCGCATCAGTTGACGAGCAGTACTTC
V: TRBV10-3
size: many
J: TRBJ2-7
D: -

CDR3: CASSYSRQTEYPLHF
DNA: TGTGCCAGCAGTTACTCGCGTCAGACCGAATACCCCCTCCACTTT
V: TRBV6-5
size: once
J: TRBJ1-6
D: -

CDR3: CASSQQGNQPQHF
DNA: TGTGCCAGCAGTCAACAGGGTAATCAGCCCCAGCATTTT
V: TRBV12-3/TRBV12-4
size: once
J: TRBJ1-5
D: -

CDR3: CASTSGDTQYF
DNA: TGTGCCAGTACTAGCGGCGATACGCAGTATTTT
V: TRBV28
size: -
J: TRBJ2-3
D: TRBD2

CDR3: CSVVGGLSDTQYF
DNA: TGCAGCGTTGTGGGGGGGCTTTCAGATACGCAGTATTTT
V: TRBV29-1
size: -
J: TRBJ2-3
D: -

CDR3: CASLTGTGGFSGANVLTF
DNA: TGTGCCAGCCTAACCGGGACAGGGGGCTTCTCTGGGGCCAACGTCCTGACTTTC
V: TRBV28
size: -
J: TRBJ2-6
D: TRBD1

CDR3: CASSLDSPRNYGYTF
DNA: TGTGCCAGCAGCCTCGACAGTCCACGAAACTATGGCTACACCTTC
V: TRBV6-5
size: -
J: TRBJ1-2
D: -

CDR3: CASRTGRQPQHF
DNA: TGTGCCAGCAGAACAGGGAGGCAGCCCCAGCATTTT
V: TRBV12-3/TRBV12-4
size: -
J: TRBJ1-5
D: -

CDR3: CAVGNDEQFF
DNA: TGTGCCGTCGGCAACGATGAGCAGTTCTTC
V: TRBV28
size: -
J: TRBJ2-1
D: -

CDR3: CASSFGTSGGGPRWEQYF
DNA: TGTGCCAGCAGCTTCGGGACTAGCGGGGGGGGCCCAAGGTGGGAGCAGTACTTC
V: TRBV11-2
size: -
J: TRBJ2-7
D: TRBD2

CDR3: CASSRRGEQYF
DNA: TGTGCCAGCAGCCGCCGGGGCGAGCAGTACTTC
V: TRBV6-5
size: -
J: TRBJ2-7
D: -

CDR3: CASTQLAVADTQYF
DNA: TGTGCCAGCACCCAACTAGCGGTAGCAGATACGCAGTATTTT
V: TRBV2
size: -
J: TRBJ2-3
D: TRBD2